This T cell receptor (beta chain) is from a study of T cell repertoires in cytomegalovirus infection. Overall study context: TCR beta signatures that were public indicated CMV infection and matching HLA type. Study-level findings and limits: The cumulative frequency of public TCR beta families distinguished individuals who carried CMV together with the relevant HLA. CMV-specific TCR beta clonotypes restricted by HLA-C were the ones dominating the ex vivo response.

Trimming shortened V by 1 base and J by 2 bases, and 9 bases separated the two germline ends. The germline CDR1 and CDR2 sequences are SGHTA and FQGNSA. There are 15 residues in the CDR3. TCRdb recomputed calls from the reads with MiXCR, one row per CDR3 protein. The sample lists tens of thousands of distinct CDR3 sequences, 20% to 25% occurring once. This clonotype showed up many times. Its specificity is unknown. V is TRBV7-2 and J is TRBJ1-3; D is perhaps TRBD1 (6 bases). The sample was PBMCs, sequenced either directly or after in vitro stimulation (not recorded which). The receptor was derived from a human donor in good health (CMV status not recorded). Some clones in this sample may be carry-over from other donors' samples. The CDR3 protein is CASSLVTGAGNTIYF. In nucleotides, the CDR3 is TGTGCCAGCAGCTTAGTGACAGGAGCTGGAAACACCATATATTTT.